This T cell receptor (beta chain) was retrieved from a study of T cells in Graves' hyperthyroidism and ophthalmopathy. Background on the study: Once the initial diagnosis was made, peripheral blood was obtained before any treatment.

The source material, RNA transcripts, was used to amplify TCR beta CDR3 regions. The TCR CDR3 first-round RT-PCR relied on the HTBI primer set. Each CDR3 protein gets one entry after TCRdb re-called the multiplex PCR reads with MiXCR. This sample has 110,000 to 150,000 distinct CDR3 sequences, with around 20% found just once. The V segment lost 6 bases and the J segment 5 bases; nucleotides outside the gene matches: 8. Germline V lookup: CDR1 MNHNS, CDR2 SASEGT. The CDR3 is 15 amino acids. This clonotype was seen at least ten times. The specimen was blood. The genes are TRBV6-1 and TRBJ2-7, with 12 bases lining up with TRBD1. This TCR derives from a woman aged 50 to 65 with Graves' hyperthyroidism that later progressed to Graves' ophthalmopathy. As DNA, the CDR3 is TGTGCCAGCAGCCAAGCCCGGGACAGGGGGCACGAGCAGTACTTC. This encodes CASSQARDRGHEQYF.